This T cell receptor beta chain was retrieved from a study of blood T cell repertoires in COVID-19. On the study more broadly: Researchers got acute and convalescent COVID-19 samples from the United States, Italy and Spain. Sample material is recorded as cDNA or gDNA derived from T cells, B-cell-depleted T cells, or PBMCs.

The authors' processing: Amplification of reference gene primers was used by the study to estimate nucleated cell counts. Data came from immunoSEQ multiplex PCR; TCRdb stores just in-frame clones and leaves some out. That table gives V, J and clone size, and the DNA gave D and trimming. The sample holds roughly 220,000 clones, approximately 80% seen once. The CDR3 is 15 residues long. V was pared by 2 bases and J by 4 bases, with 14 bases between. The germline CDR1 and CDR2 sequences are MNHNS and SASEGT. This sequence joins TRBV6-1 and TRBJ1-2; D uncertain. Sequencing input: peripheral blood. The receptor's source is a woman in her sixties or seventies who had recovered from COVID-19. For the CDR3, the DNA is TGTGCCAGCAGTGAAACCCGAAGAGGGTTCTATGGCTACACCTTC. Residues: CASSETRRGFYGYTF.